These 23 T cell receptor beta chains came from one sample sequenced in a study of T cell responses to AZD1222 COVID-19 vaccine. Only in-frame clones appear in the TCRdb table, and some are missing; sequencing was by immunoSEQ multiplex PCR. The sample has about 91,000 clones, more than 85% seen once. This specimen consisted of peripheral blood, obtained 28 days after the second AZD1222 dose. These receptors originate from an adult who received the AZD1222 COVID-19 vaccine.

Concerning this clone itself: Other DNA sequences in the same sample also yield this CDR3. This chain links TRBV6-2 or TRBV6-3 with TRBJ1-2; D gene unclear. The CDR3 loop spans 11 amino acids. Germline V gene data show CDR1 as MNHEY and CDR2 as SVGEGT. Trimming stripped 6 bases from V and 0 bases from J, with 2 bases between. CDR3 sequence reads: CASSTNYGYTF. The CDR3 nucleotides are TGTGCCAGCAGCACTAACTATGGCTACACCTTC.

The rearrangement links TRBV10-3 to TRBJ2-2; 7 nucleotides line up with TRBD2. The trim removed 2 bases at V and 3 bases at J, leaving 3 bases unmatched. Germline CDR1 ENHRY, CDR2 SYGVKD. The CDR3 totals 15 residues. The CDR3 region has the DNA TGTGCCATCAGTGAGGGTCTAGCGGACACCGGGGAGCTGTTTTTT. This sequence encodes CAISEGLADTGELFF.

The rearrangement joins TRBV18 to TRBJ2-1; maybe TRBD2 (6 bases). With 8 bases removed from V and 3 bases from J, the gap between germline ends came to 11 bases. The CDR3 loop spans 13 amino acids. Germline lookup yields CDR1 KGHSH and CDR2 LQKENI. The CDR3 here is CASRPGDYNEQFF. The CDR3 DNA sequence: TGTGCCAGCCGACCGGGGGACTACAATGAGCAGTTCTTC.

The chain's CDR3 is CASSRDYSYEQYF. The CDR3, as DNA: TGTGCCAGTAGCAGGGACTACTCCTACGAGCAGTACTTC. This sequence joins TRBV19 and TRBJ2-7; 7 nucleotides match TRBD2. Trimming removed 6 bases from V and 0 bases from J; junction bases left unmatched: 2. From germline, CDR1 is LNHDA and CDR2 SQIVND (reference sequence). CDR3 length equals 13 residues.

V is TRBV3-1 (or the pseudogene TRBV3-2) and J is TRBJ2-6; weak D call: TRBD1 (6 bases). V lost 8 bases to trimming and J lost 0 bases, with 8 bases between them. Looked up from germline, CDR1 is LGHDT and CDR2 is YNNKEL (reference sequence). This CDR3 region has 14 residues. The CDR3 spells CASRTASGANVLTF. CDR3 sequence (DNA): TGTGCCAGCCGGACAGCCTCTGGGGCCAACGTCCTGACTTTC.

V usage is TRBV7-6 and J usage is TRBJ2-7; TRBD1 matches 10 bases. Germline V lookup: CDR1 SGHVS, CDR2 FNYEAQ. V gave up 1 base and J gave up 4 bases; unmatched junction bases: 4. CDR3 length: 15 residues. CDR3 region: CASSLGQGARYEQYF. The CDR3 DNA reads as TGTGCCAGCAGCTTAGGACAGGGGGCGAGGTACGAGCAGTACTTC.

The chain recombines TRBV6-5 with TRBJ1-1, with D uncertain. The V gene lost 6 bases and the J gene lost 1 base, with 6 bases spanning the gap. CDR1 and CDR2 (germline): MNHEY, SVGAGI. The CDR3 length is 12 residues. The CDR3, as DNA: TGTGCCAGCAGCACAGCGAACACTGAAGCTTTCTTT. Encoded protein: CASSTANTEAFF.

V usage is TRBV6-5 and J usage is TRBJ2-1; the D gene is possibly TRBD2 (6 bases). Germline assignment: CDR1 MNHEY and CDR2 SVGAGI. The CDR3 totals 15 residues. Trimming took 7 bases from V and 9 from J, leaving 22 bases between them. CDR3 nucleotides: TGTGCCAGCACAATAGCAGCGGGTCAGGCGGGTGAGCAGTTCTTC. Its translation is CASTIAAGQAGEQFF.

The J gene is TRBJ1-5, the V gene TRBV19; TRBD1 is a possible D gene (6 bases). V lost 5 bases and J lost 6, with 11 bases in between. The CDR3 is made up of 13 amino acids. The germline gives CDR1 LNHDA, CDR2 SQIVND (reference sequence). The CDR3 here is CASSAAGAQPQHF. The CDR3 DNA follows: TGTGCCAGTAGTGCGGCAGGGGCTCAGCCCCAGCATTTT.

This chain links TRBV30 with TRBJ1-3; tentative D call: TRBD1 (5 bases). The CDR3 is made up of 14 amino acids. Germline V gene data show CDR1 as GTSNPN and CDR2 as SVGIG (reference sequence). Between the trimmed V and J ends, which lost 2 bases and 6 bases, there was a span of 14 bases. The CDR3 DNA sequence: TGTGCCTGGAGTCTTGAAAGGGACGTAAACACCATATATTTT. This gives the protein CAWSLERDVNTIYF.

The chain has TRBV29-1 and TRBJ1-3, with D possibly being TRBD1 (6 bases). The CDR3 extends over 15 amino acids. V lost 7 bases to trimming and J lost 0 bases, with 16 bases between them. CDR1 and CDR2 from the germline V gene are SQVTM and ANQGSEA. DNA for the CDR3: TGCAGCGCCAAGGACAGCTCAAGCTCTGGAAACACCATATATTTT. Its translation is CSAKDSSSSGNTIYF.

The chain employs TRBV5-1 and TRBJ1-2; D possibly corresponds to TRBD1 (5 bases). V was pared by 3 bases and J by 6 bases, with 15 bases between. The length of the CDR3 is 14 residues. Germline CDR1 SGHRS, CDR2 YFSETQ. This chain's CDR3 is CASSSGRTPDGYTF. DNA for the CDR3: TGCGCCAGCAGCTCGGGACGCACCCCCGATGGCTACACCTTC.

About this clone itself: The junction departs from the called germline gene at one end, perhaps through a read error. CDR3 sequence reads: CASSEGQGARPF. CDR3 nucleotides: TGTGCCAGCAGTGAAGGACAGGGGGCGAGACCCTTC. This chain links TRBV6-1 with TRBJ1-2; 10 bases match TRBD1. CDR3 size: 12 residues. Germline V CDR1 and CDR2: MNHNS, SASEGT.

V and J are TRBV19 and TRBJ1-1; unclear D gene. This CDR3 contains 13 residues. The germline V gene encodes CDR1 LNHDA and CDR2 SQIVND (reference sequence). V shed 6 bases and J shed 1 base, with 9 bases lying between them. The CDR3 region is CASSPTQNTEAFF. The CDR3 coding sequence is TGTGCCAGTAGCCCGACACAGAACACTGAAGCTTTCTTT.

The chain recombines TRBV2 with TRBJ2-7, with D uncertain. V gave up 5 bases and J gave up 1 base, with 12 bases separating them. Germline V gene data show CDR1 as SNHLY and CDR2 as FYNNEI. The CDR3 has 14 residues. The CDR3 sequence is CASSLLTSSYEQYF. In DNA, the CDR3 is TGTGCCAGCAGTCTCCTGACCTCTTCCTACGAGCAGTACTTC.

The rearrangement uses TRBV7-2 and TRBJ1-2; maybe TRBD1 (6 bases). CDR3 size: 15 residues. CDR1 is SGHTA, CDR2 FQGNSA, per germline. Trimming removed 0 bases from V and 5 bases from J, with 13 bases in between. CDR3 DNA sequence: TGTGCCAGCAGCTTAGCGCCAGGGGAGGGGTATGGCTACACCTTC. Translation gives CASSLAPGEGYGYTF.

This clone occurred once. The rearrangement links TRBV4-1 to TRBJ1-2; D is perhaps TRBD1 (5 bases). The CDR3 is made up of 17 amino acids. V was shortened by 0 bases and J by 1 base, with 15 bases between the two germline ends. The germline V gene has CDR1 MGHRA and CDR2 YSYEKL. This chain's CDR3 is CASSQDPTGPINYGYTF. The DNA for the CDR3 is TGCGCCAGCAGCCAAGATCCCACAGGTCCTATTAACTATGGCTACACCTTC.

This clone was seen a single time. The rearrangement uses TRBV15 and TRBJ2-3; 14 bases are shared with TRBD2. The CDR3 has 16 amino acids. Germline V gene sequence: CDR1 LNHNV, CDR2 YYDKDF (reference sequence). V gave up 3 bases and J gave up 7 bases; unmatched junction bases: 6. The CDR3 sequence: CATSRGGTSGSNTQYF. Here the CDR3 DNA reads TGTGCCACCAGCAGGGGGGGGACTAGCGGGAGTAATACGCAGTATTTT.

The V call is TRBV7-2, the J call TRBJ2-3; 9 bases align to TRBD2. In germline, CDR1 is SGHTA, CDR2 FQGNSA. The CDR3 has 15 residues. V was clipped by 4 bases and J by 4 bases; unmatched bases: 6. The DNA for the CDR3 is TGTGCCAGCAGCTCGCAGCGGGGGGCCCCAGATACGCAGTATTTT. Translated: CASSSQRGAPDTQYF.

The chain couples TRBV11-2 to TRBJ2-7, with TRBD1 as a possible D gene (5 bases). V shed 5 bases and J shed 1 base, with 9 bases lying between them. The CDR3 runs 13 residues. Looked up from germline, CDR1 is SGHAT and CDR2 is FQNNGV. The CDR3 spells CASSSDSSYEQYF. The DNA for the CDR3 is TGTGCCAGCAGCAGTGACAGTTCCTACGAGCAGTACTTC. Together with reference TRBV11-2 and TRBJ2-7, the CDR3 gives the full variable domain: EAGVAQSPRYKIIEKRQSVAFWCNPISGHATLYWYQQILGQGPKLLIQFQNNGVVDDSQLPKDRFSAERLKGVDSTLKIQPAKLEDSAVYLCASSSDSSYEQYFGPGTRLTVT.

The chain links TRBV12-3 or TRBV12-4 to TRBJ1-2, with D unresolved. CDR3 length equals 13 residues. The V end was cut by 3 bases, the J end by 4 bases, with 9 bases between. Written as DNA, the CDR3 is TGTGCCAGCAGTTTCGACACCGGCTATGGCTACACCTTC. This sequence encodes CASSFDTGYGYTF.

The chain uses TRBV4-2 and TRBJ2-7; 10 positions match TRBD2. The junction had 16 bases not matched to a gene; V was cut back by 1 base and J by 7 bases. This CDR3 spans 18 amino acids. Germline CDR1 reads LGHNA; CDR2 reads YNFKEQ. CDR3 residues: CASSQGAASGGYLEEQYF. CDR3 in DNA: TGTGCCAGCAGCCAAGGGGCGGCTAGCGGGGGATATTTGGAGGAGCAGTACTTC.

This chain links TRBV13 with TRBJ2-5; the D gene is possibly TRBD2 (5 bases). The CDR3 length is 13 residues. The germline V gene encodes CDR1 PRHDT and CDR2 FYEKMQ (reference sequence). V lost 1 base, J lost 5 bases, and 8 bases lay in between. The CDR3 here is CASSLVARETQYF. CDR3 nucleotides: TGTGCCAGCAGCTTAGTAGCGAGGGAGACCCAGTACTTC.